This entry lists 5 T cell receptor beta chains sequenced from one sample in a study of T cells after yellow fever vaccination. TCRdb re-called the 5' RACE reads through MiXCR, storing one row per CDR3 protein. The data hold approximately 580,000 distinct CDR3 sequences, with about a sixth observed a single time. The sequencing here drew on PBMCs, taken about 5 days after the first yellow fever vaccination. These receptors originate from a man aged 18 to 30 who received the YFV17D yellow fever vaccine.

This clonotype was counted a few times. The rearrangement links TRBV11-2 to TRBJ2-1; 7 bases align to TRBD2. CDR1 is SGHAT and CDR2 is FQNNGV in the germline V gene. There are 19 residues in the CDR3. V was clipped by 0 bases and J by 3 bases; unmatched bases: 14. The CDR3 here is CASSLEGLADSRDYNEQFF. CDR3 DNA sequence: TGTGCCAGCAGCTTAGAGGGGCTAGCGGATAGCCGCGACTACAATGAGCAGTTCTTC.

In this sample, this clonotype turned up a few times. The chain combines TRBV5-4 with TRBJ1-1; D remains unclear. The germline V gene has CDR1 SGHNT and CDR2 YYREEE (reference sequence). The CDR3 sequence is 13 residues long. Trimming shortened V by 4 bases and J by 0 bases, and 7 bases separated the two germline ends. The CDR3 DNA follows: TGTGCCAGCAGCGCGAGCCTGAACACTGAAGCTTTCTTT. Amino acid sequence: CASSASLNTEAFF.

Many counts were recorded for this clonotype. The chain couples TRBV12-3 or TRBV12-4 to TRBJ1-6; no firm D call. The CDR3 totals 16 residues. V lost 7 bases to trimming and J lost 5 bases, with 18 bases between them. CDR3 protein: CASTPALGSNNSPLHF. The CDR3 DNA sequence: TGTGCCAGCACTCCCGCTTTGGGCAGTAATAATTCACCCCTCCACTTT.

This clonotype occurred a few times. CDR3 amino acids: CASSFSGGKNEQYF. The CDR3 nucleotides read TGCGCCAGCAGCTTCAGCGGGGGAAAAAACGAGCAGTACTTC. V and J are TRBV5-1 and TRBJ2-7, with TRBD2 matching 8 bases. CDR1 SGHRS and CDR2 YFSETQ come from the germline V gene. The CDR3 runs to 14 residues. V lost 2 bases, J lost 5 bases, and 6 bases stayed unmatched. The complete variable domain, with remaining parts taken from reference TRBV5-1 and TRBJ2-7, reads KAGVTQTPRYLIKTRGQQVTLSCSPISGHRSVSWYQQTPGQGLQFLFEYFSETQRNKGNFPGRFSGRQFSNSRSEMNVSTLELGDSALYLCASSFSGGKNEQYFGPGTRLTVT.

This chain joins TRBV5-8 and TRBJ2-5; the match to TRBD2 covers 16 bases. This CDR3 has 17 amino acids. Looked up from germline, CDR1 is SGHTS and CDR2 is YDEGEE. J lost 0 bases, V lost 4 bases, and 3 bases had no gene match. This CDR3 reads CASSAGLAGGNQETQYF. For the CDR3, the DNA is TGTGCCAGCAGCGCGGGACTAGCGGGGGGGAACCAAGAGACCCAGTACTTC.